This T cell receptor beta chain was obtained from a study of T cell changes during pregnancy in multiple sclerosis. Germline CDR1 and CDR2: ENHRY and SYGVKD. V lost 4 bases to trimming and J lost 4 bases, with 9 bases between them. The CDR3 is 13 residues long. Only in-frame clones appear in the TCRdb table, and some are missing; sequencing was by immunoSEQ multiplex PCR. The top ten hold 0.4% to 0.5% of the sample, which has some 57,000 clones, under 95% seen once. The chain couples TRBV10-3 to TRBJ2-3; D gene unclear. The TCR originated in a female donor in good health, enrolled as a control in a pregnancy study. The sample consisted of CD4+ T cells from peripheral blood mononuclear cells, taken after pregnancy. The CDR3 DNA is TGTGCCATCAGTGTTACCGTAGCAGATACGCAGTATTTT. Amino acids: CAISVTVADTQYF.